Listed here are 13 T cell receptor beta chains from one sample, sequenced in a study of blood T cell repertoires in COVID-19. TCRdb's copy holds only in-frame clones and misses some; the assay was immunoSEQ multiplex PCR. In the table there are over 110,000 clones, under 90% of which are singletons. Sequenced material: peripheral blood. The receptors originated from a man in his 70s who had recovered from COVID-19.

The gene calls are TRBV2 and TRBJ2-5, with D possibly matching TRBD1 (8 bases). The CDR3 runs to 15 residues. V dropped 7 bases and J dropped 2 bases, with 17 bases sitting between them. CDR1 and CDR2 from the germline V gene are SNHLY and FYNNEI. The CDR3 reads CASTRQGRGQETQYF. As DNA, the CDR3 is TGTGCCAGCACCCGACAGGGGCGGGGGCAAGAGACCCAGTACTTC.

The chain carries TRBV2 and TRBJ2-7, with 9 positions matching TRBD1. Trimming at V came to 4 bases and at J to 4 bases, leaving 8 bases not matched to a gene. This CDR3 comprises 15 residues. Germline V CDR1 and CDR2: SNHLY, FYNNEI. Written as DNA, the CDR3 is TGTGCCAGCAGTGCTACAGGGGGCGCGGGGTACGAGCAGTACTTC. The encoded protein is CASSATGGAGYEQYF.

The rearrangement uses TRBV6-1 and TRBJ2-7; D not certain. This CDR3 is 15 amino acids long. V was shortened by 1 base and J by 3 bases, with 13 bases between the two germline ends. Per germline, CDR1 MNHNS and CDR2 SASEGT. CDR3 DNA: TGTGCCAGCAGTGAAGGTCCCAAACCGGTCTACGAGCAGTACTTC. Translation gives CASSEGPKPVYEQYF.

The rearrangement joins TRBV5-4 to TRBJ2-5; D might be TRBD1 (6 bases). The CDR3 length is 14 residues. Germline CDR1 SGHNT, CDR2 YYREEE (reference sequence). The V end was cut by 0 bases, the J end by 2 bases, with 8 bases between. CDR3 coding DNA: TGTGCCAGCAGCTTGGCGACAGGACAAGAGACCCAGTACTTC. The encoded protein is CASSLATGQETQYF.

This sequence joins TRBV20-1 and TRBJ2-1; weak D call: TRBD1 (5 bases). V dropped 0 bases and J dropped 9 bases, with 6 bases sitting between them. The CDR3 length is 11 residues. Germline V CDR1 and CDR2: DFQATT, SNEGSKA (reference sequence). The chain's CDR3 is CSARDQGEQFF. In nucleotides, the CDR3 is TGCAGTGCTAGAGATCAGGGTGAGCAGTTCTTC.

The rearrangement links TRBV6-1 to TRBJ1-3; D is perhaps TRBD1 (5 bases). The CDR3 runs to 14 residues. The germline gives CDR1 MNHNS, CDR2 SASEGT. Deletions cut 2 bases from V and 4 bases from J, with 9 bases between. The CDR3 loop reads CASSEPGLGNTIYF. CDR3 in DNA: TGTGCCAGCAGTGAACCAGGGTTGGGAAACACCATATATTTT.

The rearrangement joins TRBV3-1 (or the pseudogene TRBV3-2) to TRBJ2-1, with TRBD2 identical over 8 bases. Germline CDR1 and CDR2: LGHDT and YNNKEL (reference sequence). This CDR3 is built from 15 residues. V lost 4 bases, J lost 7 bases, and 9 bases stayed unmatched. The CDR3 loop is CASSLEAGVQNEQFF. In DNA form, the CDR3 reads TGTGCCAGCAGCCTCGAAGCGGGAGTGCAGAATGAGCAGTTCTTC.

The rearrangement links TRBV18 to TRBJ1-1; 7 bases line up with TRBD1. Germline V gene sequence: CDR1 KGHSH, CDR2 LQKENI. V shed 1 base, J shed 5 bases, and the junction held 4 bases outside the gene matches. The CDR3 is made up of 14 amino acids. This CDR3 is CASSPLRGQTEAFF. The CDR3 DNA reads TGTGCCAGCTCACCACTGAGGGGGCAAACTGAAGCTTTCTTT. Full variable domain (rest looked up from reference TRBV18 and TRBJ1-1): NAGVMQNPRHLVRRRGQEARLRCSPMKGHSHVYWYRQLPEEGLKFMVYLQKENIIDESGMPKERFSAEFPKEGPSILRIQQVVRGDSAAYFCASSPLRGQTEAFFGQGTRLTVV.

The genes are TRBV7-2 and TRBJ2-1; D possibly corresponds to TRBD2 (6 bases). Trimming shortened V by 0 bases and J by 9 bases, and 12 bases separated the two germline ends. Germline CDR1 SGHTA, CDR2 FQGNSA. The length of the CDR3 is 14 residues. As DNA, the CDR3 is TGTGCCAGCAGCTTAGCGCAACTAGCCGGTGAGCAGTTCTTC. This encodes CASSLAQLAGEQFF.

This clone showed up just a few times. The rearrangement uses TRBV5-1 and TRBJ1-6; D is uncertain. CDR1 is SGHRS and CDR2 is YFSETQ in the germline V gene. V lost 1 base to trimming and J lost 10 bases, with 6 bases between them. CDR3 size: 12 residues. CDR3 sequence reads: CASSLLGSPLHF. CDR3 DNA sequence: TGCGCCAGCAGCTTGCTAGGATCACCCCTCCACTTT.

This clone was detected only a few times. The rearrangement links TRBV27 to TRBJ1-1, with D possibly being TRBD1 (6 bases). V was trimmed by 4 bases and J by 5 bases, leaving 11 bases between them. Germline V CDR1 and CDR2: MNHEY, SMNVEV (reference sequence). The CDR3 runs 13 residues. CDR3 coding DNA: TGTGCCAGCAGTTCCAGGGGAAGGACTGAAGCTTTCTTT. Protein: CASSSRGRTEAFF.

This chain connects TRBV19 to TRBJ2-7; 8 bases agree with TRBD1. Per the germline V gene, CDR1 is LNHDA and CDR2 is SQIVND (reference sequence). V lost 4 bases, J lost 2 bases, and 19 bases stayed unmatched. This CDR3 has 19 amino acids. The CDR3 reads CASSTYYGGGDRPTYEQYF. The CDR3, as DNA: TGTGCCAGTAGTACGTATTACGGGGGCGGGGACAGGCCCACCTACGAGCAGTACTTC. The whole variable domain, filled in from reference TRBV19 and TRBJ2-7, reads DGGITQSPKYLFRKEGQNVTLSCEQNLNHDAMYWYRQDPGQGLRLIYYSQIVNDFQKGDIAEGYSVSREKKESFPLTVTSAQKNPTAFYLCASSTYYGGGDRPTYEQYFGPGTRLTVT.

This chain links TRBV6-6 with TRBJ1-2; D is undetermined. Trimming took 6 bases from V and 3 from J, leaving 14 bases between them. The CDR3 runs to 14 residues. CDR1 is MNHNY and CDR2 is SVGAGI in the germline V gene (reference sequence). This CDR3 reads CASSPRGGDYGYTF. DNA of the CDR3: TGTGCCAGCAGCCCCAGAGGCGGGGACTATGGCTACACCTTC.